Below are 27 T cell receptor beta chains sequenced from a single sample in a study of blood T cell repertoires in COVID-19. Assay: immunoSEQ multiplex PCR; the TCRdb copy retains only in-frame clones and omits some. The sample includes roughly 100,000 clones, 65% to 80% seen only once; the top ten take 19%. The sequenced sample was peripheral blood. These receptors originate from a woman aged 70-85 years with acute or convalescent COVID-19.

The V and J genes are TRBV6-2 or TRBV6-3 and TRBJ2-1; perhaps TRBD1 as D (5 bases). There are 13 residues in the CDR3. V was clipped by 2 bases and J by 9 bases, with 11 bases between them. Germline V gives CDR1 MNHEY, CDR2 SVGEGT. CDR3: CASSYMTAGEQFF. For the CDR3, the DNA is TGTGCCAGCAGTTACATGACAGCTGGTGAGCAGTTCTTC.

The V call is TRBV6-5, the J call TRBJ1-2, with TRBD1 as a possible D gene (5 bases). The CDR3 totals 14 residues. Germline CDR1 is MNHEY and CDR2 is SVGAGI. Trimming took 5 bases from V and 4 from J, leaving 14 bases between them. The CDR3 region is CASSPKRGIYGYTF. CDR3 sequence (DNA): TGTGCCAGCAGTCCAAAAAGGGGAATCTATGGCTACACCTTC.

This chain connects TRBV5-5 to TRBJ1-2; 8 bases are a match to TRBD1. J gave up 7 bases and V 9 bases, and 11 bases lay outside the gene matches. Germline V gives CDR1 SGHKS, CDR2 YYEKEE (reference sequence). The CDR3 extends over 13 amino acids. The CDR3, as DNA: TGTGCCAACAGGGGGGCCCACAGGGGTGGCTACACCTTC. Protein: CANRGAHRGGYTF.

This sequence joins TRBV3-1 (or the pseudogene TRBV3-2) and TRBJ2-3; a possible D gene is TRBD1 (5 bases). V lost 0 bases to trimming and J lost 2 bases, with 12 bases between them. CDR1 and CDR2 (germline): LGHDT, YNNKEL (reference sequence). The length of the CDR3 is 16 residues. CDR3 DNA: TGTGCCAGCAGCCAAGATTCTCCAGGGCTCACAGATACGCAGTATTTT. As protein: CASSQDSPGLTDTQYF.

The chain employs TRBV2 and TRBJ1-1; D might be TRBD1 (6 bases). Germline V gives CDR1 SNHLY, CDR2 FYNNEI. V was pared by 6 bases and J by 1 base, with 15 bases between. The CDR3 has 15 residues. CDR3 bases: TGTGCCAGCAGAGAGGGGCGCAGGGGGAACACTGAAGCTTTCTTT. Protein product: CASREGRRGNTEAFF. Filled out from reference TRBV2 and TRBJ1-1, the complete variable domain reads EPEVTQTPSHQVTQMGQEVILRCVPISNHLYFYWYRQILGQKVEFLVSFYNNEISEKSEIFDDQFSVERPDGSNFTLKIRSTKLEDSAMYFCASREGRRGNTEAFFGQGTRLTVV.

The V and J genes are TRBV13 and TRBJ1-3, with a tentative D call TRBD1 (6 bases). The CDR3 is 15 amino acids. The germline gives CDR1 PRHDT, CDR2 FYEKMQ (reference sequence). Trimming removed 6 bases from V and 3 bases from J, with 15 bases in between. The CDR3 coding sequence is TGTGCCAGCAGGCTACAGGGCGTCGTTGGAAACACCATATATTTT. As protein: CASRLQGVVGNTIYF.

J is TRBJ2-5 and V is TRBV10-2, with D tentatively TRBD2 (5 bases). Trimming left V 4 bases short and J 5 bases short, with 11 bases between. Per the germline V gene, CDR1 is WSHSY and CDR2 is SAAADI. The CDR3 is 13 residues long. CDR3 nucleotides: TGCGCCAGCAGTGGTGCGGGCCGGGAGACCCAGTACTTC. Translating it yields CASSGAGRETQYF.

The V call is TRBV29-1, the J call TRBJ1-2, with D hard to call. CDR1 is SQVTM and CDR2 is ANQGSEA in the germline V gene. Trimming cost V 4 bases and J 7 bases, with 13 bases left between them. The CDR3 covers 12 residues. The CDR3 region is CSVGVESGGYTF. The CDR3 DNA reads as TGCAGCGTTGGAGTGGAGAGCGGTGGCTACACCTTC.

This clone has a handful of counts. The chain combines TRBV5-1 with TRBJ2-7, with unresolved D. The V end lost 1 base, the J end lost 2 bases, and 13 bases lay between the germline ends. The germline CDR1 and CDR2 sequences are SGHRS and YFSETQ. This CDR3 is 15 amino acids long. Written as DNA, the CDR3 is TGCGCCAGCAGCTTGCCAGGTACAGATACCTACGAGCAGTACTTC. Translation gives CASSLPGTDTYEQYF.

This clone was seen a handful of times. The gene calls are TRBV7-2 and TRBJ1-1; weak D call: TRBD1 (6 bases). The CDR3 runs to 14 residues. The V end was cut by 1 base, the J end by 4 bases, with 10 bases between. Germline V lookup: CDR1 SGHTA, CDR2 FQGNSA. CDR3 sequence: CASSLVGRGTEAFF. The CDR3 DNA reads as TGTGCCAGCAGCTTAGTGGGCAGGGGCACTGAAGCTTTCTTT.

The J gene is TRBJ2-7, the V gene TRBV6-2 or TRBV6-3; a possible D gene is TRBD2 (6 bases). The CDR3 is made up of 15 amino acids. Germline values: CDR1 MNHEY, CDR2 SVGEGT. Trimming left V 4 bases short and J 7 bases short, with 20 bases between. The CDR3 spells CASSWFLSGTGEQYF. The CDR3 nucleotides are TGTGCCAGCAGTTGGTTTCTCTCAGGGACTGGAGAGCAGTACTTC.

This clone was observed a single time. The chain employs TRBV6-5 and TRBJ1-2; possibly TRBD1 for D (5 bases). This CDR3 has 15 amino acids. The germline V and J ends were trimmed by 2 bases and 3 bases, with 13 bases remaining between them. The germline V gene encodes CDR1 MNHEY and CDR2 SVGAGI. The CDR3 loop is CASSYGAGLDYGYTF. DNA for the CDR3: TGTGCCAGCAGTTACGGGGCGGGGCTCGACTATGGCTACACCTTC.

The chain uses TRBV19 and TRBJ1-1, with TRBD1 matching 8 bases. Trimming cost V 8 bases and J 7 bases; bases outside gene matches: 12. CDR3 length: 14 amino acids. The V gene's germline CDR1 is LNHDA and CDR2 SQIVND (reference sequence). CDR3 in amino acids: CASRIDRGRDEAFF. In DNA, the CDR3 is TGTGCCAGTCGCATTGACAGGGGACGAGATGAAGCTTTCTTT.

The CDR3 nucleotides are TGTGCCAGCAGTTACTCGAACAGGGTCTCTGGAAACACCATATATTTT. Protein: CASSYSNRVSGNTIYF. This chain uses TRBV6-5 with TRBJ1-3; tentative D call: TRBD1 (6 bases). The CDR3 has 16 amino acids. The V end was cut by 0 bases, the J end by 0 bases, with 9 bases between. Germline CDR1 is MNHEY and CDR2 is SVGAGI.

V and J are TRBV14 and TRBJ1-3; D not resolved. Trimming removed 4 bases from V and 0 bases from J, with 7 bases in between. CDR1 is SGHDN, CDR2 FVKESK, per germline. The CDR3 sequence is 14 residues long. The chain's CDR3 is CASSPNFSGNTIYF. As DNA, the CDR3 is TGTGCCAGCAGCCCTAACTTCTCTGGAAACACCATATATTTT.

The chain has TRBV6-2 or TRBV6-3 and TRBJ1-2; TRBD1 matches 12 bases. The CDR3 extends over 17 amino acids. V gave up 2 bases and J gave up 4 bases; unmatched junction bases: 8. Germline CDR1 and CDR2: MNHEY and SVGEGT. The CDR3 sequence: CASSYRDRGPVSYGYTF. In DNA, the CDR3 is TGTGCCAGCAGTTACAGGGACAGGGGGCCGGTTAGCTATGGCTACACCTTC.

The sample holds a few counts of this clone. The chain recombines TRBV5-6 with TRBJ2-2; a possible D gene is TRBD1 (5 bases). This CDR3 is 13 amino acids long. Germline values: CDR1 SGHDT, CDR2 YYEEEE. V lost 4 bases, J lost 6 bases, and 10 bases lay in between. CDR3 loop: CASSRFRAGELFF. CDR3 coding DNA: TGTGCCAGCAGCAGATTCAGGGCCGGGGAGCTGTTTTTT.

The chain carries TRBV2 and TRBJ1-1, with 9 bases aligning to TRBD1. Germline values: CDR1 SNHLY, CDR2 FYNNEI. V trimming: 6 bases; J trimming: 4 bases; junction bases outside the gene matches: 6. The CDR3 is made up of 14 amino acids. The CDR3 sequence is CASRTQTGGTEAFF. CDR3 nucleotides: TGTGCCAGCAGAACACAGACAGGGGGCACTGAAGCTTTCTTT.

The chain uses TRBV5-1 and TRBJ2-2; a weak D match, TRBD2 (6 bases). The V gene lost 1 base and the J gene lost 4 bases, with 8 bases spanning the gap. CDR1 is SGHRS and CDR2 is YFSETQ in the germline V gene. This CDR3 comprises 14 residues. The CDR3 is CASSLQGGTGELFF. The CDR3 nucleotides are TGCGCCAGCAGCTTGCAGGGAGGCACCGGGGAGCTGTTTTTT. Variable domain in full (rest from reference TRBV5-1 and TRBJ2-2): KAGVTQTPRYLIKTRGQQVTLSCSPISGHRSVSWYQQTPGQGLQFLFEYFSETQRNKGNFPGRFSGRQFSNSRSEMNVSTLELGDSALYLCASSLQGGTGELFFGEGSRLTVL.

In the case of this clone: Other DNA sequences in this sample translate to the same CDR3. The rearrangement uses TRBV5-1 and TRBJ1-1; D is unclear. This CDR3 region has 13 residues. Looked up from germline, CDR1 is SGHRS and CDR2 is YFSETQ. V was trimmed by 0 bases and J by 3 bases, leaving 6 bases between them. The CDR3 here is CASSLGRDTEAFF. As DNA, the CDR3 is TGCGCCAGCAGCTTGGGGCGGGACACTGAAGCTTTCTTT.

This clone was counted between two and nine times. The J gene is TRBJ1-1, the V gene TRBV30; 9 bases map to TRBD1. From germline, CDR1 is GTSNPN and CDR2 SVGIG (reference sequence). The CDR3 consists of 15 residues. V shed 4 bases and J 7 bases; nucleotides not matched to a gene: 13. The CDR3 sequence is CAWTPRDRVFLEAFF. CDR3 sequence (DNA): TGTGCCTGGACACCCCGGGACAGGGTTTTCCTTGAAGCTTTCTTT.

This clone occurred many times. The chain recombines TRBV27 with TRBJ1-6; D unclear. This CDR3 has 15 residues. Trimming stripped 1 base from V and 7 bases from J, with 11 bases between. Per the germline V gene, CDR1 is MNHEY and CDR2 is SMNVEV (reference sequence). CDR3 DNA: TGTGCCAGCAGTTTATTTGCCCTCGGGAATTCACCCCTCCACTTT. Translated: CASSLFALGNSPLHF.

The V and J genes are TRBV2 and TRBJ1-5, with 7 bases matching TRBD1. Unmatched junction bases numbered 7, after V lost 5 bases and J lost 0 bases. This CDR3 is built from 16 residues. In germline, CDR1 is SNHLY, CDR2 FYNNEI. CDR3 sequence reads: CASSKDQGVSNQPQHF. CDR3 in DNA: TGTGCCAGCAGTAAAGACCAGGGGGTTAGCAATCAGCCCCAGCATTTT. The whole variable domain, remainder taken from reference TRBV2 and TRBJ1-5, is EPEVTQTPSHQVTQMGQEVILRCVPISNHLYFYWYRQILGQKVEFLVSFYNNEISEKSEIFDDQFSVERPDGSNFTLKIRSTKLEDSAMYFCASSKDQGVSNQPQHFGDGTRLSIL.

This chain connects TRBV11-2 to TRBJ1-1; D gene uncertain. The length of the CDR3 is 13 residues. V was pared by 3 bases and J by 0 bases, with 5 bases between. The germline V gene encodes CDR1 SGHAT and CDR2 FQNNGV. The DNA of the CDR3 is TGTGCCAGCAGCTTCCAGTTGAACACTGAAGCTTTCTTT. Protein: CASSFQLNTEAFF.

The chain combines TRBV11-2 with TRBJ1-1; the D is unclear. Germline-derived CDR1 and CDR2 are SGHAT and FQNNGV. There are 13 residues in the CDR3. The V and J ends lost 0 bases and 7 bases respectively, with 9 bases between them. The CDR3 reads CASSLDRRGEAFF. The CDR3 nucleotides are TGTGCCAGCAGCTTAGATCGGAGAGGTGAAGCTTTCTTT.

The chain joins TRBV11-2 to TRBJ1-2, with a tentative D call TRBD1 (5 bases). Trimming removed 6 bases at V and 5 bases at J, with 16 bases between. The CDR3 is made up of 14 amino acids. Germline CDR1 is SGHAT and CDR2 is FQNNGV. The CDR3, as DNA: TGTGCCAGCAGGCTAATTCAGGGTGCATATGGCTACACCTTC. It translates to CASRLIQGAYGYTF.

The sample holds one count of this clone. DNA for the CDR3: TGTGCCAGCAGCCGTACTAGCGGGGGGAGGTGGGATACGCAGTATTTT. Its protein is CASSRTSGGRWDTQYF. The V and J genes are TRBV2 and TRBJ2-3; 12 bases line up with TRBD2. The ends lost 6 bases at V and 6 bases at J; junction bases unmatched: 10. CDR1 and CDR2 from the germline V gene are SNHLY and FYNNEI. The CDR3 totals 16 residues.